This TCR beta chain is from a study of CD8+ T cells in alopecia areata. On this clone itself: Antigen: not known.

Noted treatment: oral pan-JAK inhibitor, 5-10 mg twice daily. Punch biopsies of lesional scalp, plus peripheral blood, were taken from alopecia areata patients. Study conclusions and caveats: With tofacitinib ongoing, many expanded lesional clones persisted in both scalp and blood. More clonal than normal scalp was lesional scalp, particularly alopecia totalis/universalis.

Following extraction, RNA underwent reverse transcription to cDNA, which served as the sequencing template. The table came from immunoSEQ multiplex PCR; TCRdb's copy has only in-frame clones and leaves some out. The repertoire includes roughly 110,000 clones, 84% of them detected once, and around a quarter sits in the top ten. The source of this sequence is a human donor with alopecia areata. This material consisted of CD8+ T cells sorted from blood, taken at week 24, from a patient treated with tofacitinib.

The CDR3 loop is CASSSPGARTEAFF. The CDR3 nucleotides are TGCGCCAGCAGCTCACCGGGGGCGAGGACTGAAGCTTTCTTT. The chain joins TRBV5-1 to TRBJ1-1, with D perhaps TRBD1 (6 bases). V was shortened by 3 bases and J by 5 bases, with 14 bases between the two germline ends. The CDR3 is 14 residues long. Germline CDR1 SGHRS, CDR2 YFSETQ.